This TCR beta chain is drawn from a study of cytomegalovirus exposure and HLA in healthy donors. Study context: In an earlier analysis, approximately 120 million unique TCR beta sequences were found from some 200 million T cells. Study-wide points: Altogether, around 160 TCR beta chains were recorded as cytomegalovirus-associated.

Trimming stripped 0 bases from V and 2 bases from J, with 11 bases between. Germline CDR1 LGHNA, CDR2 YSLEER. The CDR3 has 16 amino acids. In regard to this clone: The antigen remains unidentified.

PCR involved 60 Vbeta and 13 Jbeta primers. This table comes from immunoSEQ multiplex PCR, and its TCRdb copy is limited to in-frame clones, with some not included. The sample lists approximately 98,000 clones; roughly 70% were seen once. This sequence originates from a male donor in good health and CMV-seronegative. Sequencing used PBMCs. The chain carries TRBV4-3 and TRBJ2-1; D ambiguous. The CDR3 region has the DNA TGCGCCAGCAGCCAAGATGACTTGGCCGCCTACAATGAGCAGTTCTTC. Translated: CASSQDDLAAYNEQFF.